The next 13 T cell receptor beta chains were all read from a single sample in a study of blood T cell repertoires in COVID-19. Sequenced by immunoSEQ multiplex PCR; TCRdb stores in-frame clones only, minus some. The repertoire holds some 140,000 clones, with 75% to 90% as singletons. Sample: peripheral blood. The receptors come from a man aged 45-65 years with active COVID-19.

J is TRBJ1-1 and V is TRBV20-1, with D perhaps TRBD1 (6 bases). The length of the CDR3 is 14 residues. Germline CDR1 DFQATT, CDR2 SNEGSKA (reference sequence). V lost 6 bases and J 1 base, leaving 15 bases between the germline ends. In DNA, the CDR3 is TGCAGTGCCAGTGGAATAGGGGGGAACACTGAAGCTTTCTTT. As protein: CSASGIGGNTEAFF.

The chain carries TRBV9 and TRBJ2-5; no reliable D call. V dropped 0 bases and J dropped 1 base, with 13 bases sitting between them. Germline V gene lookup returns CDR1 SGDLS and CDR2 YYNGEE. The CDR3 is 16 amino acids. DNA for the CDR3: TGTGCCAGCAGCGTAGCCCCGGCAGCGTCCCAAGAGACCCAGTACTTC. This translates into CASSVAPAASQETQYF.

The chain combines TRBV5-5 with TRBJ1-1, with no clear D. The germline gives CDR1 SGHKS, CDR2 YYEKEE (reference sequence). Trimming removed 4 bases at V and 4 bases at J, with 8 bases between. This CDR3 has 12 amino acids. CDR3 loop: CASSPGVTEAFF. CDR3 in DNA: TGTGCCAGCAGCCCGGGAGTCACTGAAGCTTTCTTT.

The V gene is TRBV7-2, the J gene TRBJ1-2; D possibly corresponds to TRBD1 (5 bases). V was trimmed by 5 bases and J by 8 bases, leaving 12 bases between them. The CDR3 consists of 12 residues. CDR1 and CDR2 from the germline V gene are SGHTA and FQGNSA. For the CDR3, the DNA is TGTGCCAGCAGCGGATCGGGGGTCGGCTACACCTTC. Protein sequence: CASSGSGVGYTF.

The chain employs TRBV4-1 and TRBJ2-2, with 8 positions matching TRBD2. Germline CDR1 and CDR2: MGHRA and YSYEKL. Trimming took 2 bases from V and 8 from J; bases not matched to a gene: 7. The CDR3 runs 15 residues. The DNA for the CDR3 is TGCGCCAGCAGCCAACCGGGGGGCGGGAGGGGGGAGCTGTTTTTT. Translation gives CASSQPGGGRGELFF.

Many counts were recorded for this clone. The rearrangement links TRBV7-2 to TRBJ2-7; D is possibly TRBD2 (6 bases). CDR1 SGHTA and CDR2 FQGNSA come from the germline V gene. The CDR3 loop spans 14 amino acids. Deletions cut 4 bases from V and 4 bases from J, with 14 bases between. The CDR3 sequence is CASSYRDGGYEQYF. CDR3 DNA sequence: TGTGCCAGCAGCTACCGGGATGGGGGGTACGAGCAGTACTTC.

J is TRBJ2-7 and V is TRBV5-4; D might be TRBD1 (6 bases). Germline CDR1 SGHNT, CDR2 YYREEE (reference sequence). Between the trimmed V and J ends, which lost 3 bases and 5 bases, there was a span of 24 bases. The CDR3 has 17 amino acids. CDR3: CASSSDTTGKARHEQYF. Here the CDR3 DNA reads TGTGCCAGCAGCTCGGACACAACAGGGAAAGCTCGCCACGAGCAGTACTTC.

The table lists this clone with many counts. This rearrangement joins TRBV19 to TRBJ2-1; 10 nucleotides agree with TRBD2. The CDR3 extends over 16 amino acids. J lost 13 bases, V lost 5 bases, and 17 bases had no gene match. The V gene's germline CDR1 is LNHDA and CDR2 SQIVND (reference sequence). The CDR3: CASSPRGIAGGQSQFF. The CDR3 DNA reads TGTGCCAGTAGTCCCCGTGGAATAGCGGGGGGCCAGAGCCAGTTCTTC.

The chain has TRBV5-1 and TRBJ2-7; 7 nucleotides align to TRBD1. The CDR3 extends over 13 amino acids. Per germline, CDR1 SGHRS and CDR2 YFSETQ. V was clipped by 4 bases and J by 1 base; unmatched bases: 2. The CDR3 here is CASSADRSYEQYF. The CDR3 nucleotides read TGCGCCAGCAGCGCGGACAGGTCCTACGAGCAGTACTTC.

This chain links TRBV7-2 with TRBJ2-5, with 9 bases identical to TRBD2. The CDR3 has 18 amino acids. V dropped 1 base and J dropped 5; count of bases not matched to a gene: 14. Germline V gene sequence: CDR1 SGHTA, CDR2 FQGNSA. The DNA for the CDR3 is TGTGCCAGCAGCTTAGTGAGCGCAGCGGGGGGCGCCCGGGAGACCCAGTACTTC. This translates into CASSLVSAAGGARETQYF. Combining the CDR3 with reference TRBV7-2 and TRBJ2-5 gives the whole variable domain GAGVSQSPSNKVTEKGKDVELRCDPISGHTALYWYRQSLGQGLEFLIYFQGNSAPDKSGLPSDRFSAERTGGSVSTLTIQRTQQEDSAVYLCASSLVSAAGGARETQYFGPGTRLLVL.

The chain combines TRBV5-1 with TRBJ2-5; 10 positions match TRBD2. CDR3 length: 14 residues. V was pared by 9 bases and J by 1 base, with 6 bases of the junction left unmatched. The germline V gene encodes CDR1 SGHRS and CDR2 YFSETQ. Here the CDR3 reads CATPLAGAQETQYF. DNA for the CDR3: TGCGCCACCCCTCTAGCGGGGGCCCAAGAGACCCAGTACTTC. Full variable domain (rest looked up from reference TRBV5-1 and TRBJ2-5): KAGVTQTPRYLIKTRGQQVTLSCSPISGHRSVSWYQQTPGQGLQFLFEYFSETQRNKGNFPGRFSGRQFSNSRSEMNVSTLELGDSALYLCATPLAGAQETQYFGPGTRLLVL.

Comment on this clone: This CDR3 is also generated by other DNA sequences in the sample. V gene TRBV18 combines with J gene TRBJ2-3, with D possibly matching TRBD1 (6 bases). Germline V lookup: CDR1 KGHSH, CDR2 LQKENI. The ends were cut back, 3 bases at V and 6 bases at J, with 13 bases in the middle. This CDR3 region has 14 residues. The CDR3, as DNA: TGTGCCAGCTCACCCGCAGGGGAGAGGGATACGCAGTATTTT. Translated: CASSPAGERDTQYF.

Comments on this clone: A much larger clone lies a single base off, so this may be a read error. The chain has TRBV3-1 (or the pseudogene TRBV3-2) and TRBJ1-1, with D possibly TRBD1 on 5 matching bases. Per the germline V gene, CDR1 is LGHDT and CDR2 is YNNKEL (reference sequence). With 0 bases removed from V and 4 bases from J, the gap between germline ends came to 6 bases. This CDR3 region has 13 residues. The CDR3 spells CASSQDRVTEAFF. The CDR3 DNA sequence: TGTGCCAGCAGCCAAGACAGGGTCACTGAAGCTTTCTTT.